One and the same sample provided the 18 T cell receptor beta chains below, sequenced in a study of cytomegalovirus exposure and HLA in healthy donors. The PCR employed 60 Vbeta primers together with 13 Jbeta primers. Data came from immunoSEQ multiplex PCR; TCRdb stores just in-frame clones and leaves some out. The sample consists of some 150,000 clones, roughly 80% of them appearing once. The sequenced material came from PBMCs. Source of these receptors: a woman aged 45-65 years in good health and CMV-seronegative.

The chain is built from TRBV28 and TRBJ1-5; D is possibly TRBD1 (6 bases). V lost 8 bases and J 2 bases, leaving 22 bases between the germline ends. Germline CDR1 and CDR2: MDHEN and SYDVKM. CDR3 length: 17 amino acids. The CDR3 nucleotides read TGTGCCAGCGCGAACTGGGACACCCGAGGCGGCAATCAGCCCCAGCATTTT. Its protein product is CASANWDTRGGNQPQHF.

This clone turned up a few times. The gene calls are TRBV18 and TRBJ1-3; weak D call: TRBD1 (5 bases). Germline CDR1 reads KGHSH; CDR2 reads LQKENI. CDR3 length: 15 amino acids. The V and J ends lost 3 bases and 1 base respectively, with 10 bases between them. The CDR3 reads CASSPSGTSGNTIYF. The DNA of the CDR3 is TGTGCCAGCTCACCCTCGGGGACTTCTGGAAACACCATATATTTT.

The V call is TRBV28, the J call TRBJ1-4, with TRBD1 as a possible D gene (5 bases). V was cut by 8 bases and J by 4 bases, with 17 bases left in between. The CDR3 extends over 15 amino acids. The germline CDR1 and CDR2 sequences are MDHEN and SYDVKM. The DNA for the CDR3 is TGTGCCAGCCATAGGGTGGCAGGGATTAATGAAAAACTGTTTTTT. Its protein product is CASHRVAGINEKLFF.

The CDR3: CAWSVRGRTSTDTQYF. CDR3 DNA sequence: TGTGCCTGGAGTGTACGGGGAAGGACTAGCACAGATACGCAGTATTTT. V and J are TRBV30 and TRBJ2-3; possibly TRBD2 for D (5 bases). From germline, CDR1 is GTSNPN and CDR2 SVGIG (reference sequence). CDR3 length: 16 amino acids. Trimming removed 0 bases from V and 0 bases from J, with 13 bases in between. Full variable domain (outside the CDR3, taken from reference TRBV30 and TRBJ2-3): SQTIHQWPATLVQPVGSPLSLECTVEGTSNPNLYWYRQAAGRGLQLLFYSVGIGQISSEVPQNLSASRPQDRQFILSSKKLLLSDSGFYLCAWSVRGRTSTDTQYFGPGTRLTVL.

This chain links TRBV7-2 with TRBJ2-7; TRBD2 matches 7 bases. Germline trimming cut 5 bases from V and 3 bases from J; bases unmatched to any gene: 10. CDR3 length: 15 amino acids. Looked up from germline, CDR1 is SGHTA and CDR2 is FQGNSA. CDR3 sequence (DNA): TGTGCCAGCAGCCCGTGGGCGGGGGAGGACTACGAGCAGTACTTC. Amino acids: CASSPWAGEDYEQYF. Full variable domain (rest looked up from reference TRBV7-2 and TRBJ2-7): GAGVSQSPSNKVTEKGKDVELRCDPISGHTALYWYRQSLGQGLEFLIYFQGNSAPDKSGLPSDRFSAERTGGSVSTLTIQRTQQEDSAVYLCASSPWAGEDYEQYFGPGTRLTVT.

This CDR3 is CASSFPTGNQPQHF. The DNA of the CDR3 is TGTGCCAGCAGTTTTCCCACTGGCAATCAGCCCCAGCATTTT. The chain recombines TRBV28 with TRBJ1-5; D remains ambiguous. Germline loops: CDR1 MDHEN, CDR2 SYDVKM. With 3 bases removed from V and 2 bases from J, the gap between germline ends came to 8 bases. The length of the CDR3 is 14 residues.

The chain employs TRBV5-5 and TRBJ2-7, with 8 nucleotides matching TRBD2. With 0 bases clipped from V and 4 bases from J, the junction kept 6 bases outside the gene matches. The CDR3 consists of 15 residues. CDR1 and CDR2 from the germline V gene are SGHKS and YYEKEE (reference sequence). The CDR3 reads CASSLGGGRFYEQYF. Written as DNA, the CDR3 is TGTGCCAGCAGCTTGGGCGGCGGGAGGTTTTACGAGCAGTACTTC. Full variable domain (missing parts from reference TRBV5-5 and TRBJ2-7): DAGVTQSPTHLIKTRGQQVTLRCSPISGHKSVSWYQQVLGQGPQFIFQYYEKEERGRGNFPDRFSARQFPNYSSELNVNALLLGDSALYLCASSLGGGRFYEQYFGPGTRLTVT.

The chain recombines TRBV21-1 with TRBJ1-5. TRBV21-1 is a recognized pseudogene. This CDR3 is 15 amino acids long. DNA for the CDR3: TGTGCCAGCAGCGCGCGGGACCCCCAAAGGGAGCCCCAGCATTTT. It yields the protein CASSARDPQREPQHF.

This chain joins TRBV7-2 and TRBJ2-1; D perhaps matches TRBD1 (5 bases). This CDR3 spans 14 amino acids. CDR1 and CDR2 (germline): SGHTA, FQGNSA. V was pared by 1 base and J by 9 bases, with 13 bases between. CDR3 in amino acids: CASSLEMGQFEQFF. In DNA, the CDR3 is TGTGCCAGCAGCTTAGAGATGGGGCAGTTTGAGCAGTTCTTC.

The V call is TRBV7-2, the J call TRBJ1-4; D is undetermined. CDR1 is SGHTA, CDR2 FQGNSA, per germline. Trimming removed 6 bases from V and 4 bases from J, with 3 bases in between. The CDR3 is 11 residues long. CDR3 DNA: TGTGCCAGCAGTTATAATGAAAAACTGTTTTTT. The encoded protein is CASSYNEKLFF.

This clone was recorded a few times. The rearrangement joins TRBV15 to TRBJ1-2; tentative D call: TRBD1 (5 bases). Germline CDR1 and CDR2: LNHNV and YYDKDF (reference sequence). The ends were cut back, 0 bases at V and 12 bases at J, with 29 bases in the middle. CDR3 length: 18 amino acids. This CDR3 is CATSRDLFPDRGGAAHTF. The DNA for the CDR3 is TGTGCCACCAGCAGAGATTTGTTTCCTGACAGAGGCGGTGCGGCCCACACCTTC.

The V and J genes are TRBV28 and TRBJ2-5; 8 bases are a match to TRBD1. This CDR3 comprises 15 residues. From germline, CDR1 is MDHEN and CDR2 SYDVKM. V shed 5 bases and J 6 bases; nucleotides not matched to a gene: 11. The CDR3: CASSEASQGAKTQYF. CDR3 nucleotides: TGTGCCAGCAGTGAAGCGTCGCAGGGGGCAAAGACCCAGTACTTC.

This chain joins TRBV28 and TRBJ2-3, with a weak D call TRBD1 (5 bases). Germline V gene data show CDR1 as MDHEN and CDR2 as SYDVKM. The V end lost 6 bases, the J end lost 0 bases, and 19 bases lay between the germline ends. The CDR3 loop spans 17 amino acids. The chain's CDR3 is CASSLDPQGGSTDTQYF. CDR3 nucleotide sequence: TGTGCCAGCAGCCTCGACCCGCAGGGCGGTAGCACAGATACGCAGTATTTT.

The genes are TRBV5-4 and TRBJ2-1, with 8 bases aligning to TRBD1. This CDR3 has 15 amino acids. The germline V gene encodes CDR1 SGHNT and CDR2 YYREEE (reference sequence). The V segment lost 0 bases and the J segment 5 bases; nucleotides outside the gene matches: 4. This CDR3 is CASSLGQGADNEQFF. The CDR3 DNA follows: TGTGCCAGCAGCTTGGGGCAGGGGGCTGACAATGAGCAGTTCTTC.

This chain uses TRBV27 with TRBJ2-2; D remains unclear. Per the germline V gene, CDR1 is MNHEY and CDR2 is SMNVEV (reference sequence). V dropped 6 bases and J dropped 1 base, with 9 bases sitting between them. The CDR3 is made up of 14 amino acids. The CDR3 sequence: CASRPRGNTGELFF. CDR3 in DNA: TGTGCCAGCAGACCCCGAGGGAACACCGGGGAGCTGTTTTTT.

Only a few counts were recorded for this clone. The chain combines TRBV2 with TRBJ1-2; TRBD1 matches at 8 bases. CDR1 SNHLY and CDR2 FYNNEI come from the germline V gene. Trimming took 8 bases from V and 5 from J; bases not matched to a gene: 7. CDR3 size: 13 residues. The DNA of the CDR3 is TGTGCCAGCCTAGCAGGGGGCCTATATGGCTACACCTTC. Amino acids: CASLAGGLYGYTF.

This clone has just a few counts. The chain combines TRBV5-1 with TRBJ1-6; no definite D call. V was shortened by 2 bases and J by 0 bases, with 6 bases between the two germline ends. Germline lookup yields CDR1 SGHRS and CDR2 YFSETQ. CDR3 size: 15 residues. The CDR3 region has the DNA TGCGCCAGCAGCTTCGCGAGCTCCTATAATTCACCCCTCCACTTT. It encodes CASSFASSYNSPLHF.

The chain links TRBV15 to TRBJ1-2, with 7 positions matching TRBD1. The trim removed 1 base at V and 8 bases at J, leaving 13 bases unmatched. Germline loops: CDR1 LNHNV, CDR2 YYDKDF (reference sequence). CDR3 length: 16 amino acids. The CDR3 coding sequence is TGTGCCACCAGCAGAGGGGCAGGGGGTGGGTTCGGGGGCTACACCTTC. Translated: CATSRGAGGGFGGYTF.